This T cell receptor beta chain comes out of a study of T cell responses to AZD1222 COVID-19 vaccine. Whole-study results and caveats: There were mostly white British donors and more females than males, and clonal diversity was possibly underestimated.

For this clone: The antigen remains undetermined.

The repertoire was sequenced with immunoSEQ multiplex PCR; TCRdb's copy has only in-frame clones and lacks some. The sample holds around 180,000 clones, almost 95% seen once. Germline V gene lookup returns CDR1 LGHNA and CDR2 YSLEER. The CDR3 sequence is 15 residues long. V shed 1 base and J shed 5 bases, with 14 bases lying between them. Sequences were derived from peripheral blood, sampled on day 0 of AZD1222 vaccination. This clonotype was obtained from an adult in good health. The rearrangement joins TRBV4-3 to TRBJ1-2, with D unclear. The CDR3 loop reads CASSQVYVSLYGYTF. The CDR3 DNA reads TGCGCCAGCAGCCAAGTTTATGTCTCCCTTTATGGCTACACCTTC.